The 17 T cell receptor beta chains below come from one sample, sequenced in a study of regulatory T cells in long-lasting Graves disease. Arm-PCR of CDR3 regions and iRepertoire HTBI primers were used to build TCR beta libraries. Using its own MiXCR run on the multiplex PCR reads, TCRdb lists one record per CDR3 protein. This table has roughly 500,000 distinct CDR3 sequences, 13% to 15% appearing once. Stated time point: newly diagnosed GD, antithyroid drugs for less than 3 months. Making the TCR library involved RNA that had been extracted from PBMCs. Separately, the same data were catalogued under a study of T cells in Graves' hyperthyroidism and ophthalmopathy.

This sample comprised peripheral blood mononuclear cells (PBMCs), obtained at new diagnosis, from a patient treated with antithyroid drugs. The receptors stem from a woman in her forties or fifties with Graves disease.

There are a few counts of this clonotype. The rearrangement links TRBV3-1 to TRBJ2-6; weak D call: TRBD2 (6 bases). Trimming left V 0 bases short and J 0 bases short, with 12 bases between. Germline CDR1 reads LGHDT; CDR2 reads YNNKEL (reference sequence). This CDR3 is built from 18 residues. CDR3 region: CASSQEEVRGSGANVLTF. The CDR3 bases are TGTGCCAGCAGCCAAGAGGAGGTGCGGGGCTCTGGGGCCAACGTCCTGACTTTC.

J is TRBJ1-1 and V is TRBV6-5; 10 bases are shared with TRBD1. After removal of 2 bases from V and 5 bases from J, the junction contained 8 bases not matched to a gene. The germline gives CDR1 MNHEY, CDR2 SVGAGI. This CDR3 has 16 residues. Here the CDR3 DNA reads TGTGCCAGCAGTTACACCAAGACAGGGGGCATGACTGAAGCTTTCTTT. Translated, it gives CASSYTKTGGMTEAFF.

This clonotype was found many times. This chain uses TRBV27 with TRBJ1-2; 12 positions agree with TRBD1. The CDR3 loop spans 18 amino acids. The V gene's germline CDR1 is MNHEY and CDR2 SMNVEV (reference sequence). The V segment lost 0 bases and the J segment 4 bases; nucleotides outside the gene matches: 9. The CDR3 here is CASSLSSPGQGASYGYTF. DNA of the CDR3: TGTGCCAGCAGTTTATCCTCGCCGGGACAGGGGGCGAGCTATGGCTACACCTTC.

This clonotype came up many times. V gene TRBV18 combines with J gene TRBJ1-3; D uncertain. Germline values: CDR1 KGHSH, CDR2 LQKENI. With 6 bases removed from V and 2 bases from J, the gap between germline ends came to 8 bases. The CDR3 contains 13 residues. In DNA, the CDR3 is TGTGCCAGCTCCCCGGGCGCTGGAAACACCATATATTTT. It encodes CASSPGAGNTIYF.

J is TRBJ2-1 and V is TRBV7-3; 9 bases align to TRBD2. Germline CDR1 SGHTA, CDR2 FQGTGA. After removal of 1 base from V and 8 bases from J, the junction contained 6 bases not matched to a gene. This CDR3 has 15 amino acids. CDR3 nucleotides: TGTGCCAGCAGCTTAAATAGCGGGAGTATTGATGAGCAGTTCTTC. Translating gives CASSLNSGSIDEQFF.

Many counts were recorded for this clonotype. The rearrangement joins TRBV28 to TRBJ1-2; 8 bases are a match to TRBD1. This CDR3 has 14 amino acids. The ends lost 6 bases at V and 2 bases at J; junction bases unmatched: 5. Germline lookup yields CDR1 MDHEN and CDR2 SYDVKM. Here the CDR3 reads CASRRGQGNYGYTF. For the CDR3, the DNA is TGTGCCAGCAGGAGAGGACAGGGAAACTATGGCTACACCTTC.

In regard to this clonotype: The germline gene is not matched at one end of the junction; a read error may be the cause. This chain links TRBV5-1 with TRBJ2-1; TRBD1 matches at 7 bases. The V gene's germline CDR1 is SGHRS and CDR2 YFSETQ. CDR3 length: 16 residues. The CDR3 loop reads CASSFLTRGRGNEQIF. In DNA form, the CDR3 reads TGCGCCAGCAGCTTTCTTACTAGGGGGCGAGGCAATGAGCAGATCTTC.

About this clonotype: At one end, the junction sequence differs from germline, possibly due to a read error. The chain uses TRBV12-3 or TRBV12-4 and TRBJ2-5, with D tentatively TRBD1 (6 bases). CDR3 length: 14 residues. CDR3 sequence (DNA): TGTGTCAGCAGTTTATTAGGGGGACGGGAGACCCAGTACTTC. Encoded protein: CVSSLLGGRETQYF.

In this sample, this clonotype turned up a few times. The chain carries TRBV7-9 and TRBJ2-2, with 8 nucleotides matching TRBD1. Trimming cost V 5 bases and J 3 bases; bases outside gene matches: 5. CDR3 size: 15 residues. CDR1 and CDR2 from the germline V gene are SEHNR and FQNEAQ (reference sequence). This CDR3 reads CASSQDRVYTGELFF. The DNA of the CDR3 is TGTGCCAGCAGCCAGGACAGGGTTTACACCGGGGAGCTGTTTTTT.

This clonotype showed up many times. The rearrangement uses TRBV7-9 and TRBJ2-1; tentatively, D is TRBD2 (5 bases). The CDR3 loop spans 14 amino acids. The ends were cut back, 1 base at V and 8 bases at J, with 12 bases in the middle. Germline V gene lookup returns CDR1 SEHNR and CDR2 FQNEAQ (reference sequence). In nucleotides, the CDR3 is TGTGCCAGCAGCTTAGATAACTCGCGGGATGAGCAGTTCTTC. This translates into CASSLDNSRDEQFF.

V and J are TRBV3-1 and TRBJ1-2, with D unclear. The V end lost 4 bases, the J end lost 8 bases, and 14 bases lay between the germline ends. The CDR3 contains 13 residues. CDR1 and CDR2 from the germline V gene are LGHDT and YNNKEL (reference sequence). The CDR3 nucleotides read TGTGCCAGCAGCCCCCGGGCCCTAAGGGGCTACACCTTC. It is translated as CASSPRALRGYTF.

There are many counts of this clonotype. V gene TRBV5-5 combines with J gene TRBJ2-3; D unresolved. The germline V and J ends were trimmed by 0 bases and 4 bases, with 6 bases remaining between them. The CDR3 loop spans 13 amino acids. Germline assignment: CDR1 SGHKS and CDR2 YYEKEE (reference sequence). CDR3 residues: CASSLDIPDTQYF. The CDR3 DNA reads TGTGCCAGCAGCTTGGACATACCAGATACGCAGTATTTT.

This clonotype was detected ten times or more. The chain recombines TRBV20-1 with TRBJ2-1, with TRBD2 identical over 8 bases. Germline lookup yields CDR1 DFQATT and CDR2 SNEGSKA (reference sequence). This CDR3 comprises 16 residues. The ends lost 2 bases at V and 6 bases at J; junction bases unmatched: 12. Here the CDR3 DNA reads TGCAGTGCTAGACCCTACCTTTACGGGAGGGCCAATGAGCAGTTCTTC. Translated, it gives CSARPYLYGRANEQFF.

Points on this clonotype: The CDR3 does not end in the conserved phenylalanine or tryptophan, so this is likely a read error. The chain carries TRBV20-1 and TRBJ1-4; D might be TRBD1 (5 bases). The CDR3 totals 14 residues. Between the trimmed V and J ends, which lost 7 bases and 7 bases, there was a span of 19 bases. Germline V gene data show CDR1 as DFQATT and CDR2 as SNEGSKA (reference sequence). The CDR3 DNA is TGCAGTGTCCAGAGCGGGGGGAGGGGTGAAAAACTGTTTTGT. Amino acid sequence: CSVQSGGRGEKLFC.

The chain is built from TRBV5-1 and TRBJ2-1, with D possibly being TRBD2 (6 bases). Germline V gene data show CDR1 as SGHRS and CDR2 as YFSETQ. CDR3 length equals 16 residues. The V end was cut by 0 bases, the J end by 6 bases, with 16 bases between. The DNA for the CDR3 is TGCGCCAGCAGCTTGGCCATCAGCGGGTCCGTCAATGAGCAGTTCTTC. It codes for CASSLAISGSVNEQFF. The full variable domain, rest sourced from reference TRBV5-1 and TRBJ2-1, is KAGVTQTPRYLIKTRGQQVTLSCSPISGHRSVSWYQQTPGQGLQFLFEYFSETQRNKGNFPGRFSGRQFSNSRSEMNVSTLELGDSALYLCASSLAISGSVNEQFFGPGTRLTVL.

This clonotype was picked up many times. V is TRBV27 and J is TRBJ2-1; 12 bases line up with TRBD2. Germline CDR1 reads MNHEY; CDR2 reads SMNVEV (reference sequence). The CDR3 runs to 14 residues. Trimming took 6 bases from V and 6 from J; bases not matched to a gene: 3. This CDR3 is CASRLGLAGNEQFF. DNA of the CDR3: TGTGCCAGCAGGCTGGGACTAGCGGGCAATGAGCAGTTCTTC.

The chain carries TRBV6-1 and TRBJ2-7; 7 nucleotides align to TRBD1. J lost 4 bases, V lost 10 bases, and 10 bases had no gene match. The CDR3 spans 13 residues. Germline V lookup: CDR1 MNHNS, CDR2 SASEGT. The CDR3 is CATSGTDIYEQYF. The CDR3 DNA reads TGTGCCACCTCCGGGACAGATATTTACGAGCAGTACTTC.